Detailed here is one TCR beta chain. Germline CDR1 and CDR2: SGHRS and YFSETQ. The CDR3 consists of 15 residues. Trimming removed 1 base from V and 4 bases from J, with 14 bases in between. Original handling: Amplification of reference gene primers provided the estimated nucleated cell counts. Sequencing was performed with immunoSEQ multiplex PCR; in TCRdb, only in-frame clones are kept and a portion is missing. Clone size and the V and J calls come from that table; the DNA yielded D and trimming. The sample holds 97,000 or so clones, 91% seen once. The sample belongs to a study of blood T cell repertoires in COVID-19. Study information: The United States, Italy and Spain were the sources of the acute and convalescent COVID-19 samples. T cells, B-cell-depleted T cells, or PBMCs provided the cDNA or gDNA that served as material.

The receptor was derived from a man aged 18 to 30 with acute or convalescent COVID-19. The genes are TRBV5-1 and TRBJ1-1; D unclear. The specimen was peripheral blood. The chain's CDR3 is CASSLPAGGSTEAFF. The CDR3 nucleotides are TGCGCCAGCAGCTTGCCCGCAGGAGGGAGCACTGAAGCTTTCTTT.